This T cell receptor beta chain was sequenced for a study of cytomegalovirus exposure and HLA in healthy donors. Looking at the study overall: Around 83% of approximately 400 genotyped donors fell in the Caucasian-associated ancestry cluster. Study outcomes and limitations: In a later analysis, donors in an Asian-associated ancestry cluster reportedly had fewer N-insertions in productive TCRs than the cohort mean. Immune exposure information comprised only CMV serostatus. Overall, approximately 150 TCR beta chains were annotated as cytomegalovirus-associated.

Comments on this clone: Its antigen is still unknown.

The trim removed 2 bases at V and 6 bases at J, leaving 12 bases unmatched. CDR1 is MNHEY, CDR2 SMNVEV, per germline (reference sequence). CDR3 length equals 17 residues. Primers for the PCR totalled 60 Vbeta and 13 Jbeta. Sequenced by immunoSEQ multiplex PCR; TCRdb stores in-frame clones only, minus some. The data show around 160,000 clones, just under 75% seen once. Input material: PBMCs. The receptor comes from a woman under 30 in good health and CMV-seronegative. The rearrangement links TRBV27 to TRBJ2-1; 8 bases match TRBD2. The CDR3 nucleotides read TGTGCCAGCAGTTTAAGATCGGCGGGGGGACCTTTCAATGAGCAGTTCTTC. It specifies CASSLRSAGGPFNEQFF.